The 27 T cell receptor beta chains reported below all come from one sample, sequenced in a study of vaccination effects on CD4 cells after COVID-19. Produced via immunoSEQ multiplex PCR; TCRdb's table is partial and in-frame only. Here the sample spans about 19,000 clones, 60% to 80% being singletons. Antigen-specific CD4+ T cells expanded by the ViraFEST assay with viral peptide pools were then sequenced. The authors isolated CD4+ T cells after nine to eleven days of culture. The person was diagnosed with PCR-confirmed SARS-CoV-2 infection between March and December 2020. No antigen is known for these receptors. The input for sequencing was CD4+ T cells from PBMCs cultured with SARS-CoV-2 spike peptides, taken before COVID-19 vaccination. The source is a human donor who had a prior SARS-CoV-2 infection.

This chain connects TRBV25-1 to TRBJ2-5, with D perhaps TRBD1 (5 bases). From germline, CDR1 is MGHDK and CDR2 SYGVNS. V was cut by 6 bases and J by 4 bases, with 12 bases left in between. The CDR3 contains 13 residues. CDR3: CASRSLTVETQYF. As DNA, the CDR3 is TGTGCCAGCAGGTCGCTGACAGTAGAGACCCAGTACTTC.

The chain links TRBV30 to TRBJ1-2; TRBD1 is a possible D gene (6 bases). Germline lookup yields CDR1 GTSNPN and CDR2 SVGIG (reference sequence). The CDR3 has 15 amino acids. V was trimmed by 1 base and J by 5 bases, leaving 17 bases between them. The CDR3 protein is CAWSDYKGGGYGYTF. CDR3 nucleotide sequence: TGTGCCTGGAGTGATTATAAGGGGGGAGGATATGGCTACACCTTC.

V is TRBV18 and J is TRBJ1-5, with 8 bases lining up with TRBD1. Germline CDR1 KGHSH, CDR2 LQKENI. Trimming at V came to 2 bases and at J to 3 bases, leaving 6 bases not matched to a gene. The CDR3 runs 16 residues. CDR3 coding DNA: TGTGCCAGCTCACCAAGAACAGGGGGGGCCAATCAGCCCCAGCATTTT. This codes for CASSPRTGGANQPQHF. The full variable domain, its missing parts supplied by reference TRBV18 and TRBJ1-5, is NAGVMQNPRHLVRRRGQEARLRCSPMKGHSHVYWYRQLPEEGLKFMVYLQKENIIDESGMPKERFSAEFPKEGPSILRIQQVVRGDSAAYFCASSPRTGGANQPQHFGDGTRLSIL.

This clone appeared a few times. The V call is TRBV7-9, the J call TRBJ1-3; D is undetermined. V was cut by 8 bases and J by 0 bases, with 14 bases left in between. The CDR3 is 15 residues long. The V gene's germline CDR1 is SEHNR and CDR2 FQNEAQ (reference sequence). The CDR3 loop is CASRAAGSSGNTIYF. As DNA, the CDR3 is TGTGCCAGCCGGGCGGCAGGAAGCTCTGGAAACACCATATATTTT.

The CDR3 DNA is TGTGCCTGGAGTGAACGGGACGGTTTGACCCTCCACTTT. Translation: CAWSERDGLTLHF. J is TRBJ1-6 and V is TRBV30, with D possibly TRBD1 on 5 matching bases. The CDR3 has 13 amino acids. The V gene's germline CDR1 is GTSNPN and CDR2 SVGIG (reference sequence). V lost 1 base and J lost 14, with 15 bases in between.

This chain connects TRBV2 to TRBJ2-7; 7 nucleotides line up with TRBD1. Losses at the gene ends were 7 bases for V and 3 bases for J; bases not matched to a gene: 9. The CDR3 sequence is 14 residues long. The germline CDR1 and CDR2 sequences are SNHLY and FYNNEI. In DNA, the CDR3 is TGTGCCAGCAAGCCCGGGACAGAGTACTACGAGCAGTACTTC. This translates into CASKPGTEYYEQYF.

V and J are TRBV7-2 and TRBJ1-1, with D possibly being TRBD1 (5 bases). CDR3 size: 14 residues. V was shortened by 5 bases and J by 5 bases, with 15 bases between the two germline ends. Per the germline V gene, CDR1 is SGHTA and CDR2 is FQGNSA. The CDR3 nucleotides read TGTGCCAGCAGCACACTGGGGGGTAGAACTGAAGCTTTCTTT. Protein product: CASSTLGGRTEAFF.

The chain carries TRBV9 and TRBJ2-1; TRBD2 is a possible D gene (5 bases). The CDR3 extends over 15 amino acids. V was cut by 3 bases and J by 10 bases, with 20 bases left in between. The germline gives CDR1 SGDLS, CDR2 YYNGEE. The CDR3 reads CASSATTTSGYEQFF. DNA for the CDR3: TGTGCCAGCAGCGCGACAACCACTAGTGGGTACGAGCAGTTCTTC.

The chain has TRBV3-1 (or the pseudogene TRBV3-2) and TRBJ2-5; 7 nucleotides match TRBD2. The CDR3 is 19 residues long. V shed 1 base, J shed 5 bases, and the junction held 19 bases outside the gene matches. The V gene's germline CDR1 is LGHDT and CDR2 YNNKEL (reference sequence). DNA for the CDR3: TGTGCCAGCAGCCAAGCGTCTGGCGGGGGACCCGGTGGCTCTGAGACCCAGTACTTC. It specifies CASSQASGGGPGGSETQYF.

The J gene is TRBJ1-1, the V gene TRBV6-5; no reliable D call. CDR1 and CDR2 (germline): MNHEY, SVGAGI. V shed 0 bases and J shed 4 bases, with 9 bases lying between them. This CDR3 spans 14 amino acids. CDR3 loop: CASSYSPRITEAFF. CDR3 bases: TGTGCCAGCAGTTACTCACCCAGGATCACTGAAGCTTTCTTT.

The gene calls are TRBV7-6 and TRBJ1-3; weak D call: TRBD1 (5 bases). The CDR3 runs 16 residues. V was pared by 4 bases and J by 0 bases, with 13 bases between. Germline V gene lookup returns CDR1 SGHVS and CDR2 FNYEAQ. CDR3 in amino acids: CASSSMGGFSGNTIYF. CDR3 DNA sequence: TGTGCCAGCAGCTCGATGGGGGGGTTCTCTGGAAACACCATATATTTT.

This clone was seen a single time. The chain recombines TRBV18 with TRBJ1-6; possibly TRBD1 for D (5 bases). V lost 1 base, J lost 7 bases, and 8 bases lay in between. Germline V gene lookup returns CDR1 KGHSH and CDR2 LQKENI. This CDR3 comprises 14 residues. CDR3 region: CASSPRDLNSPLHF. As DNA, the CDR3 is TGTGCCAGCTCACCACGGGACTTGAATTCACCCCTCCACTTT. Full variable domain (outside the CDR3, taken from reference TRBV18 and TRBJ1-6): NAGVMQNPRHLVRRRGQEARLRCSPMKGHSHVYWYRQLPEEGLKFMVYLQKENIIDESGMPKERFSAEFPKEGPSILRIQQVVRGDSAAYFCASSPRDLNSPLHFGNGTRLTVT.

The chain uses TRBV28 and TRBJ1-5; D possibly corresponds to TRBD1 (5 bases). The CDR3 covers 15 residues. The V gene's germline CDR1 is MDHEN and CDR2 SYDVKM. Trimming took 1 base from V and 3 from J, leaving 10 bases between them. The CDR3 nucleotides are TGTGCCAGCAGTTTATTGAGGGGAGCCAATCAGCCCCAGCATTTT. Translation gives CASSLLRGANQPQHF.

The V gene is TRBV19, the J gene TRBJ1-1; TRBD1 matches 10 bases. The germline V gene has CDR1 LNHDA and CDR2 SQIVND (reference sequence). The J segment lost 0 bases and the V segment lost 5 bases, leaving 6 bases of the junction unmatched. The CDR3 length is 16 residues. The CDR3 DNA reads as TGTGCCAGTAGTTCGACAGGGGGCTTTGTGAACACTGAAGCTTTCTTT. It encodes CASSSTGGFVNTEAFF.

This clone has just one count. In nucleotides, the CDR3 is TGTGCCAGCAGTCAACAGGGGGTCACTGAAGCTTTCTTT. It translates to CASSQQGVTEAFF. This chain uses TRBV12-3 or TRBV12-4 with TRBJ1-1, with 8 bases matching TRBD1. V lost 5 bases and J lost 4; bases outside the gene matches: 3. CDR3 size: 13 residues.

The J gene is TRBJ2-5, the V gene TRBV5-1; 7 positions agree with TRBD2. This CDR3 contains 15 residues. The V gene's germline CDR1 is SGHRS and CDR2 YFSETQ. The V and J ends lost 4 bases and 2 bases, in that order; junction bases with no gene match: 8. In DNA, the CDR3 is TGCGCCAGCAGCCTCACCGGGACTACTCAAGAGACCCAGTACTTC. Encoded protein: CASSLTGTTQETQYF. Complete variable domain (other parts from reference TRBV5-1 and TRBJ2-5): KAGVTQTPRYLIKTRGQQVTLSCSPISGHRSVSWYQQTPGQGLQFLFEYFSETQRNKGNFPGRFSGRQFSNSRSEMNVSTLELGDSALYLCASSLTGTTQETQYFGPGTRLLVL.

This rearrangement joins TRBV9 to TRBJ2-3; 8 bases are a match to TRBD2. CDR3 size: 16 residues. Trimming took 1 base from V and 0 from J; bases not matched to a gene: 4. CDR1 is SGDLS and CDR2 is YYNGEE in the germline V gene. The CDR3 protein is CASSVTSGISTDTQYF. CDR3 in DNA: TGTGCCAGCAGCGTAACTAGCGGCATTAGCACAGATACGCAGTATTTT.

The gene calls are TRBV29-1 and TRBJ2-5; a possible D gene is TRBD1 (5 bases). The CDR3 sequence is 14 residues long. The germline gives CDR1 SQVTM, CDR2 ANQGSEA. V was cut by 4 bases and J by 1 base, with 13 bases left in between. CDR3 DNA sequence: TGCAGCGTTGTGAACCAAGGGGCCCAAGAGACCCAGTACTTC. Protein sequence: CSVVNQGAQETQYF.

This chain uses TRBV11-2 with TRBJ2-1; D unresolved. The CDR3 has 12 residues. Germline V CDR1 and CDR2: SGHAT, FQNNGV. Trimming took 5 bases from V and 7 from J, leaving 9 bases between them. The CDR3 nucleotides read TGTGCCAGCAGCCCACAAAGGAATGAGCAGTTCTTC. It encodes CASSPQRNEQFF. Together with reference TRBV11-2 and TRBJ2-1, the CDR3 gives the full variable domain: EAGVAQSPRYKIIEKRQSVAFWCNPISGHATLYWYQQILGQGPKLLIQFQNNGVVDDSQLPKDRFSAERLKGVDSTLKIQPAKLEDSAVYLCASSPQRNEQFFGPGTRLTVL.

The CDR3, as DNA: TGTGCCAGCACGGGGGCCAACACCGGGGAGCTGTTTTTT. Translating gives CASTGANTGELFF. The rearrangement links TRBV7-2 to TRBJ2-2; perhaps D is TRBD1 or TRBD2 (6 bases each). Germline V gene data show CDR1 as SGHTA and CDR2 as FQGNSA. CDR3 size: 13 residues. Trimming pared 7 bases from V and 2 bases from J, leaving 8 bases between.

The sample holds a few counts of this clone. The chain has TRBV7-6 and TRBJ2-1; D is ambiguous. This CDR3 comprises 15 residues. Looked up from germline, CDR1 is SGHVS and CDR2 is FNYEAQ. V was trimmed by 4 bases and J by 0 bases, leaving 10 bases between them. The CDR3 coding sequence is TGTGCCAGCAGCTCGCAGGTAAACTCCTACAATGAGCAGTTCTTC. Its translation is CASSSQVNSYNEQFF.

The CDR3 loop reads CASSGSPGTGRSGGGSPLHF. CDR3 coding DNA: TGTGCCAGCAGCGGATCTCCCGGGACAGGTCGCTCAGGTGGCGGTTCACCCCTCCACTTT. The chain recombines TRBV13 with TRBJ1-6; 8 bases line up with TRBD1. Losses at the gene ends were 5 bases for V and 9 bases for J; bases not matched to a gene: 24. Germline V gene lookup returns CDR1 PRHDT and CDR2 FYEKMQ (reference sequence). The CDR3 loop spans 20 amino acids.

This clone was observed a single time. CDR3 nucleotide sequence: TGTGCCAGCAGTTATCAAAAGGGGACAGTGGCTAATGAAAAACTGTTTTTT. Protein: CASSYQKGTVANEKLFF. The chain is built from TRBV6-9 and TRBJ1-4; TRBD1 agrees at 7 bases. V shed 2 bases, J shed 3 bases, and the junction held 9 bases outside the gene matches. This CDR3 has 17 amino acids. Germline loops: CDR1 MNHGY, CDR2 SVAAGI.

This clone was seen just once. In DNA, the CDR3 is TGTGCCAGCAGCTCCAGGGGTGGCACCGGGGAGCTGTTTTTT. This codes for CASSSRGGTGELFF. The V and J genes are TRBV7-3 and TRBJ2-2, with a tentative D call TRBD1 (6 bases). Between the trimmed V and J ends, which lost 4 bases and 4 bases, there was a span of 10 bases. The CDR3 consists of 14 residues. The germline gives CDR1 SGHTA, CDR2 FQGTGA. The full variable domain, completed using reference TRBV7-3 and TRBJ2-2, is GAGVSQTPSNKVTEKGKYVELRCDPISGHTALYWYRQSLGQGPEFLIYFQGTGAADDSGLPNDRFFAVRPEGSVSTLKIQRTERGDSAVYLCASSSRGGTGELFFGEGSRLTVL.

For the CDR3, the DNA is TGTGCCAGTCAACGGGGGGCGTACACTAATGAAAAACTGTTTTTT. Encoded protein: CASQRGAYTNEKLFF. The genes are TRBV11-2 and TRBJ1-4; possibly TRBD1 for D (6 bases). Germline CDR1 and CDR2: SGHAT and FQNNGV. This CDR3 has 15 residues. Trimming left V 9 bases short and J 2 bases short, with 16 bases between.

This clone occurred a few times. The chain carries TRBV14 and TRBJ1-1; D not resolved. The CDR3 runs to 13 residues. V gave up 1 base and J gave up 6 bases, with 9 bases separating them. Germline assignment: CDR1 SGHDN and CDR2 FVKESK. The CDR3 here is CASSQVISAEAFF. CDR3 in DNA: TGTGCCAGCAGCCAAGTTATCAGTGCTGAAGCTTTCTTT.

This clone was picked up a small number of times. This sequence joins TRBV14 and TRBJ2-1; 7 bases are shared with TRBD2. V gave up 4 bases and J gave up 7 bases; unmatched junction bases: 7. Germline-derived CDR1 and CDR2 are SGHDN and FVKESK. This CDR3 spans 14 amino acids. The CDR3 loop reads CASSPRTSRNEQFF. The CDR3 coding sequence is TGTGCCAGCAGCCCACGGACTAGTCGGAATGAGCAGTTCTTC.